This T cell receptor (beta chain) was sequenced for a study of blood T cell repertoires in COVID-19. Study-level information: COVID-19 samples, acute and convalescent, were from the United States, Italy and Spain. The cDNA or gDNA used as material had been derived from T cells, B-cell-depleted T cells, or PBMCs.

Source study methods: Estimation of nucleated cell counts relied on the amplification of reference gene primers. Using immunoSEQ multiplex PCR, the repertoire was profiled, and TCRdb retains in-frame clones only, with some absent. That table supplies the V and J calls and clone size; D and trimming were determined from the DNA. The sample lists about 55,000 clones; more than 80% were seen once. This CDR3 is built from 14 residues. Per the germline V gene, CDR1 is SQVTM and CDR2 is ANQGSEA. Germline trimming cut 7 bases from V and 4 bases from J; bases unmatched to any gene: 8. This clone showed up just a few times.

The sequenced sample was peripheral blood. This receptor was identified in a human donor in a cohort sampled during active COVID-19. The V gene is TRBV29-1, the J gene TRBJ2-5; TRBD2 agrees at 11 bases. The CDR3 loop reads CSAPKGTSGETQYF. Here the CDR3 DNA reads TGCAGCGCCCCGAAGGGGACTAGCGGAGAGACCCAGTACTTC. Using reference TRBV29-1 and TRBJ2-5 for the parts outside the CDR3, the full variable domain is SAVISQKPSRDICQRGTSLTIQCQVDSQVTMMFWYRQQPGQSLTLIATANQGSEATYESGFVIDKFPISRPNLTFSTLTVSNMSPEDSSIYLCSAPKGTSGETQYFGPGTRLLVL.